This T cell receptor beta chain was retrieved from a study of cytomegalovirus exposure and HLA in healthy donors. Looking at the study overall: Approximately 85 million unique TCRs from HLA-typed donors made up an early data release. Among the 300 to 500 genotyped donors, more than 70% were placed in the Caucasian-associated ancestry cluster.

Regarding donors, all were healthy bone marrow donors. Study results and caveats: An analysis done earlier found most TCR beta V segments productive about 87% or about 30% of the time.

J gave up 5 bases and V 6 bases, and 12 bases lay outside the gene matches. Germline V CDR1 and CDR2: LNHDA, SQIVND (reference sequence). This CDR3 has 17 residues. Notes on this clone: The antigen remains undetermined.

The PCR used 60 Vbeta and 13 Jbeta primers. The table came from immunoSEQ multiplex PCR; TCRdb's copy has only in-frame clones and leaves some out. The sample shows more than 90,000 clones, approximately 80% of them seen only once. The J gene is TRBJ2-1, the V gene TRBV19; TRBD2 matches at 11 bases. Sample: PBMCs. The source of this sequence is a woman between 18 and 29 years old in good health and CMV-seropositive. The CDR3 protein is CASSTTSGRNFDNEQFF. CDR3 DNA sequence: TGTGCCAGTAGCACCACTAGCGGGAGAAACTTCGACAATGAGCAGTTCTTC.